The following is a T cell receptor (beta chain) sequence with its context. Antigen unknown. CDR1 and CDR2 from the germline V gene are GTSNPN and SVGIG (reference sequence). There are 13 residues in the CDR3. The junction had 5 bases not matched to a gene; V was cut back by 5 bases and J by 2 bases. The data originate from a study of shared clonotypes between healthy human individuals. A CD45RA+ naive subset and a CD45RA-negative memory subset were split from CD4+ cells. Whole-study findings and limits: The study's rarefaction showed incomplete sorted-subset sequencing despite large depth.

When replicate PCRs were run on sorted subsets, they used 200 to 250 ng DNA, roughly 30,000 T cell genomes. TCRdb keeps only in-frame clones here, not all; method: immunoSEQ multiplex PCR. The sample shows over 2 million clones, roughly 94% of them seen only once. The sequenced sample consisted of naive CD4+ T cells sorted from blood. Indicated subset: CD45RA+ positively selected. The source of this sequence is a man aged 18 to 29 in good health. The chain joins TRBV30 to TRBJ1-1; 7 nucleotides align to TRBD1. CDR3 nucleotides: TGTGCCTGGGGGACAGACCCTAACACTGAAGCTTTCTTT. Encoded protein: CAWGTDPNTEAFF.